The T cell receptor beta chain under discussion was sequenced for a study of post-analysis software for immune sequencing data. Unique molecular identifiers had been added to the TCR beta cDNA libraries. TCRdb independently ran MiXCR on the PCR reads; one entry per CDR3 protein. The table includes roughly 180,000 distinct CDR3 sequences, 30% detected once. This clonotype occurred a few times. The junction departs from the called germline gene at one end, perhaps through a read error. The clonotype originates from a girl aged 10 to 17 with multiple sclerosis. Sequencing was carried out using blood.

CDR3 nucleotides: TGTGCCAGCAGTTTCGCCAATCTCTACGGGCAGTACTTC. It is translated as CASSFANLYGQYF. The chain carries TRBV27 and TRBJ2-7; D unclear. The CDR3 spans 13 residues. Looked up from germline, CDR1 is MNHEY and CDR2 is SMNVEV (reference sequence).